This T cell receptor beta chain emerged from a study of T cells in women clearing cervical HPV infection. Study-wide results and caveats: Effector/memory and HPV-specific T cells were not isolated, and association timing is unknown.

To note about this clone: Its antigen is not identified.

Assay: immunoSEQ multiplex PCR; the TCRdb copy retains only in-frame clones and omits some. In all, the sample yields 30,000 to 35,000 clones. Material for sequencing was blood buffy coat. This clonotype was obtained from a woman aged 18-69 years with a cervical HPV16 infection that either progressed to CIN3+ or cleared (not recorded which).

The part of the CDR3 DNA that was read is TGCAGCGTGGTACTAGCGGCCCGGAACAATGAG. Its translation: CSVVLAARNNE. In full, the CDR3 reads CSVVLAARNNEQFF. The chain is built from TRBV29-1 and TRBJ2-1, with 8 nucleotides matching TRBD2. The missing CDR3 end, 3 residues past where the read stops, is filled in from the germline J gene. In germline, CDR1 is SQVTM, CDR2 ANQGSEA. V gave up 6 bases and J gave up 5 bases; unmatched junction bases: 9. The CDR3 is made up of 14 amino acids.